The T cell receptor (beta chain) under discussion was sequenced for a study of T cell responses to AZD1222 COVID-19 vaccine. Whole-study results and caveats: Spike regions recognized by vaccine-associated CD4 TCRs spanned the protein, led by 160-218 and 743-854. Close to half of spike-specific TCRs reportedly recognize unmutated variant regions.

Turning to this clone: Its antigen is undetermined.

Germline V CDR1 and CDR2: LGHDT, YNNKEL (reference sequence). The CDR3 has 12 residues. V lost 1 base, J lost 9 bases, and 7 bases lay in between. Method: immunoSEQ multiplex PCR; TCRdb's copy keeps in-frame clones and lacks some. The sample contains 150,000 to 200,000 clones, 75% to 95% of which appear only once. The genes are TRBV3-1 (or the pseudogene TRBV3-2) and TRBJ1-3, with unresolved D. This TCR was recovered from an adult in good health. This sample comprised peripheral blood, obtained on day 0 of AZD1222 vaccination. The CDR3 region has the DNA TGTGCCAGCAGCCAAGGGCGGAGCACCATATATTTT. Translating gives CASSQGRSTIYF.